Below, one TCR beta chain is given with its context. Libraries were prepared by immunoSEQ multiplex PCR; TCRdb keeps only in-frame clonotypes and omits some of them. The sample includes some 120,000 clones, over 90% seen only once; the top ten take roughly 2.6%. The CDR3 consists of 13 residues. V lost 5 bases and J lost 4, with 10 bases in between. This sample was taken from a study of control samples from healthy donors and cancer patients. The source material was blood. The receptor's source is a man aged 25-45 years in good health. V gene TRBV12-3 or TRBV12-4 combines with J gene TRBJ2-3; D unclear. The CDR3 region is CASSPANPDTQYF. In nucleotides, the CDR3 is TGTGCCAGCAGTCCAGCAAATCCAGATACGCAGTATTTT.